This record looks at one T cell receptor beta chain sequence and its context. Its target is not known. A much larger clone lies one base from this, so it may be a read error. The purity of all sorted populations exceeded 98%. The sample comes from a study of beta chain features in type 1 diabetes. Whole-study results and caveats: In every one of the four CD4+ subsets, TCRB CDR3s were moderately but significantly shorter in Type 1 diabetes patients. Compared to healthy donors, patients appeared to have naive, central memory and Treg TCRB repertoires that were more alike.

Germline values: CDR1 LGHNA, CDR2 YNFKEQ. This CDR3 has 18 residues. The trim removed 1 base at V and 10 bases at J, leaving 15 bases unmatched. Every isolated RNA sample was fully reverse transcribed, so sequencing captured expressed TCRB transcripts. Libraries were prepared by immunoSEQ multiplex PCR; TCRdb keeps only in-frame clonotypes and omits some of them. The repertoire holds approximately 250,000 clones, with 12% to 15% as singletons. The clonotype originates from a woman in her 40s in good health. Sequencing input: naive CD4+ T cells from blood. The chain employs TRBV4-2 and TRBJ2-1; 11 bases align to TRBD2. The CDR3 protein is CASSQGPVVAGGKLEQFF. CDR3 nucleotides: TGTGCCAGCAGCCAAGGTCCGGTCGTAGCGGGGGGGAAGCTCGAGCAGTTCTTC.